Below, 18 T cell receptor beta chains from the same sample are listed, as sequenced in a study of T cells in Graves' hyperthyroidism and ophthalmopathy. Amplification targeted TCR beta CDR3 regions from RNA transcripts. First-round RT-PCR targeting the TCR CDR3 was performed with the HTBI primer set. TCRdb reprocessed the multiplex PCR reads with MiXCR, giving one entry per CDR3 protein. The top ten clones hold less than 40% of a sample with around 700,000 distinct CDR3 sequences, roughly a third of them seen once. The sequenced sample was blood. These receptors were obtained from a woman in her thirties or forties with Graves' hyperthyroidism.

In this sample, this clonotype turned up a few times. This rearrangement joins TRBV5-1 to TRBJ1-4; D gene ambiguous. The ends were cut back, 0 bases at V and 0 bases at J, with 9 bases in the middle. Germline values: CDR1 SGHRS, CDR2 YFSETQ. The CDR3 spans 16 residues. CDR3 region: CASSLGYRATNEKLFF. The CDR3 DNA is TGCGCCAGCAGCTTGGGTTATCGGGCAACTAATGAAAAACTGTTTTTT.

Points on this clonotype: Given a much more abundant clone one base away, this may be a read error. Here the CDR3 omits its conserved ending phenylalanine or tryptophan, so a read error is the likely source. The gene calls are TRBV20-1 and TRBJ1-2; possibly TRBD1 for D (6 bases). The CDR3 length is 14 residues. V was cut by 6 bases and J by 2 bases, with 16 bases left in between. Germline V CDR1 and CDR2: DFQATT, SNEGSKA (reference sequence). CDR3 coding DNA: TGCAGTGCCATTAGGCGGGGGCAGAACTATGGCTACACCTCC. Encoded protein: CSAIRRGQNYGYTS.

In this sample, this clonotype turned up a few times. The V call is TRBV6-1, the J call TRBJ2-2, with 7 bases matching TRBD1. The J segment lost 4 bases and the V segment lost 5 bases, leaving 4 bases of the junction unmatched. The CDR3 consists of 14 residues. Per germline, CDR1 MNHNS and CDR2 SASEGT. Here the CDR3 reads CASSQAGGTGELFF. The CDR3 coding sequence is TGTGCCAGCAGTCAGGCAGGGGGCACCGGGGAGCTGTTTTTT.

This clonotype has only a few counts. The rearrangement joins TRBV12-3 or TRBV12-4 to TRBJ1-1, with a tentative D call TRBD1 (5 bases). V was cut by 2 bases and J by 2 bases, with 15 bases left in between. The CDR3 sequence is 16 residues long. The CDR3 protein is CASSLTTWTPNTEAFF. The CDR3 region has the DNA TGTGCCAGCAGTTTAACTACGTGGACACCTAACACTGAAGCTTTCTTT.

V usage is TRBV5-8 and J usage is TRBJ1-2, with unresolved D. The CDR3 consists of 12 residues. Trimming pared 1 base from V and 14 bases from J, leaving 15 bases between. Germline CDR1 SGHTS, CDR2 YDEGEE. CDR3 bases: TGTGCCAGCAGCTTGAACCGGCAGCCGGAAACCTTC. It codes for CASSLNRQPETF.

Regarding this clonotype: A single base separates this from a much larger clone, so it may be a read error. The chain has TRBV2 and TRBJ1-5; tentatively, D is TRBD1 (6 bases). Germline-derived CDR1 and CDR2 are SNHLY and FYNNEI. V gave up 5 bases and J gave up 1 base, with 12 bases separating them. This CDR3 is 15 amino acids long. DNA of the CDR3: TGTGCCAGCAGTAAACAGGGAGGGAGCAATCAGCCCCAGCATTTT. It specifies CASSKQGGSNQPQHF.

This clonotype has at least ten counts. The chain links TRBV6-5 to TRBJ1-2, with D perhaps matching TRBD1 (6 bases). This CDR3 region has 16 residues. The germline V gene has CDR1 MNHEY and CDR2 SVGAGI. With 4 bases removed from V and 7 bases from J, the gap between germline ends came to 22 bases. The CDR3 nucleotides are TGTGCCAGCAGTTGGAACAGGGACCCAAAGGCTGGTGGCTACACCTTC. Encoded protein: CASSWNRDPKAGGYTF.

J is TRBJ1-5 and V is TRBV3-1, with D possibly TRBD1 on 5 matching bases. This CDR3 is 14 amino acids long. Germline V gives CDR1 LGHDT, CDR2 YNNKEL (reference sequence). V lost 0 bases and J lost 6, with 9 bases in between. Here the CDR3 DNA reads TGTGCCAGCAGCCAAGACCAGGGCCCTCAGCCCCAGCATTTT. Translating gives CASSQDQGPQPQHF.

There are many counts of this clonotype. The chain links TRBV29-1 to TRBJ1-5; 10 bases are shared with TRBD1. The V segment lost 6 bases and the J segment 5 bases; nucleotides outside the gene matches: 4. CDR3 size: 13 residues. Germline CDR1 and CDR2: SQVTM and ANQGSEA. Here the CDR3 DNA reads TGCAGCGTCCAAGGACAGGGGGATCAGCCCCAGCATTTT. Translation gives CSVQGQGDQPQHF.

The CDR3 spells CASSQWDRFYGYTF. The DNA of the CDR3 is TGCGCCAGCAGCCAATGGGACAGATTCTATGGCTACACCTTC. This sequence joins TRBV4-3 and TRBJ1-2; TRBD1 matches at 7 bases. In germline, CDR1 is LGHNA, CDR2 YSLEER. The CDR3 sequence is 14 residues long. The V and J ends lost 2 bases and 4 bases, in that order; junction bases with no gene match: 4.

In its sample, this clonotype was seen many times. The rearrangement links TRBV6-5 to TRBJ1-2; D call uncertain. The CDR3 runs to 12 residues. Germline V CDR1 and CDR2: MNHEY, SVGAGI. The V gene lost 8 bases and the J gene lost 7 bases, with 14 bases spanning the gap. CDR3 nucleotide sequence: TGTGCCAGCTTAGGCCAGACACCTGGCTACACCTTC. It specifies CASLGQTPGYTF.

This chain uses TRBV3-1 with TRBJ2-7; D ambiguous. The CDR3 loop spans 15 amino acids. CDR1 and CDR2 from the germline V gene are LGHDT and YNNKEL (reference sequence). V shed 6 bases and J shed 1 base, with 16 bases lying between them. The CDR3 DNA follows: TGTGCCAGCAGTTCTGCGTCGGCGGATTCCTACGAGCAGTACTTC. This gives the protein CASSSASADSYEQYF.

The J gene is TRBJ1-5, the V gene TRBV10-3, with a tentative D call TRBD1 (5 bases). The CDR3 totals 14 residues. CDR1 ENHRY and CDR2 SYGVKD come from the germline V gene. The V and J ends lost 5 bases and 3 bases respectively, with 11 bases between them. CDR3 sequence: CAISYRGSNQPQHF. In DNA form, the CDR3 reads TGTGCCATCAGTTACCGGGGGTCCAATCAGCCCCAGCATTTT.

This clonotype was counted many times. The chain combines TRBV6-5 with TRBJ2-5; 9 bases map to TRBD2. The V segment lost 9 bases and the J segment 8 bases; nucleotides outside the gene matches: 4. The length of the CDR3 is 11 residues. Germline V gene lookup returns CDR1 MNHEY and CDR2 SVGAGI. CDR3 DNA: TGTGCCAGTCTGCGGGGGGGAACCCAGTACTTC. Protein: CASLRGGTQYF.

This clonotype was seen at least ten times. This sequence joins TRBV7-9 and TRBJ1-2; TRBD1 might be the D (6 bases). V was trimmed by 1 base and J by 5 bases, leaving 14 bases between them. Germline lookup yields CDR1 SEHNR and CDR2 FQNEAQ (reference sequence). This CDR3 comprises 15 residues. CDR3 residues: CASSLGEQGYYGYTF. In nucleotides, the CDR3 is TGTGCCAGCAGCTTAGGGGAACAGGGCTATTATGGCTACACCTTC. The variable domain in full, with the rest retrieved from reference TRBV7-9 and TRBJ1-2, is DTGVSQNPRHKITKRGQNVTFRCDPISEHNRLYWYRQTLGQGPEFLTYFQNEAQLEKSRLLSDRFSAERPKGSFSTLEIQRTEQGDSAMYLCASSLGEQGYYGYTFGSGTRLTVV.

This clonotype was seen more than once but under ten times. V is TRBV5-1 and J is TRBJ2-2, with no clear D. V shed 1 base and J shed 3 bases, with 7 bases lying between them. Germline CDR1 reads SGHRS; CDR2 reads YFSETQ. The CDR3 is 14 residues long. The DNA for the CDR3 is TGCGCCAGCAGCTTGCAGGCAGACACCGGGGAGCTGTTTTTT. This sequence encodes CASSLQADTGELFF.

The V gene is TRBV10-2, the J gene TRBJ1-2; D is possibly TRBD1 (5 bases). Per the germline V gene, CDR1 is WSHSY and CDR2 is SAAADI. The CDR3 covers 15 residues. Trimming took off 6 bases at V and 9 bases at J, with 23 bases between the two ends. CDR3 in amino acids: CASSSGTRERGSYTF. CDR3 DNA sequence: TGCGCCAGCAGCTCGGGGACCCGGGAGAGGGGCAGCTACACCTTC.

The sample holds many counts of this clonotype. J is TRBJ1-5 and V is TRBV19; D gene ambiguous. The CDR3 runs 14 residues. V lost 3 bases, J lost 3 bases, and 9 bases lay in between. CDR1 and CDR2 from the germline V gene are LNHDA and SQIVND (reference sequence). CDR3: CASSMRDINQPQHF. The CDR3 bases are TGTGCCAGTAGTATGCGAGATATCAATCAGCCCCAGCATTTT.